This paragraph covers one T cell receptor (beta chain) sequence. This record comes from a study of shared clonotypes between healthy human individuals. This CDR3 is built from 15 residues. V shed 3 bases and J shed 3 bases, with 15 bases lying between them. CDR1 and CDR2 (germline): SGHNT, YYREEE (reference sequence). The table came from immunoSEQ multiplex PCR; TCRdb's copy has only in-frame clones and leaves some out. The sample yields over a million clones, 98% seen once. This receptor was obtained from a young man in good health. Sequencing was done on a sample of naive CD4+ T cells sorted from blood. The subset: CD45RA+ positively selected. The chain is built from TRBV5-4 and TRBJ1-2; maybe TRBD1 (5 bases). The CDR3 DNA reads TGTGCCAGCAGCTCACTCGCGGGGGAGCACTATGGCTACACCTTC. This sequence encodes CASSSLAGEHYGYTF.